The 8 T cell receptor beta chains reported below all come from one sample, sequenced in a study of tumor-infiltrating lymphocytes in primary liver carcinoma. The template, approximately 500 ng total RNA, yielded TCR beta cDNA made with a constant-region primer. A slightly modified ARM-PCR protocol with three nested multiplex PCR rounds produced these TCR beta libraries. Two initial PCR rounds of about 10 cycles each paired TRBV1-TRBV30 forward primers with a C-beta reverse primer. TCRdb re-derived calls from the multiplex PCR reads in MiXCR, one entry per CDR3 protein. The data contain 300,000 to 400,000 distinct CDR3 sequences, less than 70% of them singletons. Blood RNA was derived from unsorted whole blood, and germline DNA was extracted too. The sequenced material came from peripheral blood. The receptors shown here come from a man aged 40-49 years with primary liver carcinoma and hepatitis B virus infection.

V gene TRBV29-1 combines with J gene TRBJ2-5; D uncertain. The CDR3 totals 11 residues. Germline loops: CDR1 SQVTM, CDR2 ANQGSEA. V lost 7 bases to trimming and J lost 5 bases, with 11 bases between them. The CDR3 DNA follows: TGCAGCGCTAGGAAGAAGGAGACCCAGTACTTC. It specifies CSARKKETQYF.

This clonotype was recorded once. The V and J genes are TRBV11-2 and TRBJ2-7; D assignment may be TRBD1 or TRBD2 (6 bases each). In germline, CDR1 is SGHAT, CDR2 FQNNGV. The V end was cut by 6 bases, the J end by 5 bases, with 14 bases between. The CDR3 length is 13 residues. Written as DNA, the CDR3 is TGTGCCAGCAGGCGGGACATGGGCCACGAGCAGTACTTC. This translates into CASRRDMGHEQYF.

Of note for this clonotype: One end of the junction fails to match germline, which may point to a read error. The CDR3 region has the DNA TGCAGCGTGTGCAGAGAAATGAACACTGAAGCTCTCTTT. This translates into CSVCREMNTEALF. The gene calls are TRBV29-1 and TRBJ1-1, with D unclear. Per the germline V gene, CDR1 is SQVTM and CDR2 is ANQGSEA. The length of the CDR3 is 13 residues.

The chain employs TRBV10-3 and TRBJ2-3; 9 bases are shared with TRBD2. The CDR3 is made up of 17 amino acids. The germline V gene has CDR1 ENHRY and CDR2 SYGVKD. The CDR3 DNA is TGTACCACCGGCTCAGTATCGGTGCGGGAGGGATCAGATACGCAGTATTTT. This encodes CTTGSVSVREGSDTQYF.

V gene TRBV7-8 combines with J gene TRBJ1-1; a possible D gene is TRBD1 (6 bases). Germline loops: CDR1 SGHVS, CDR2 FQNEAQ. Trimming pared 1 base from V and 0 bases from J, leaving 9 bases between. This CDR3 spans 15 amino acids. The CDR3 spells CASSLDGQLNTEAFF. The CDR3 coding sequence is TGTGCCAGCAGCTTAGATGGACAGTTGAACACTGAAGCTTTCTTT.

The V gene is TRBV11-2, the J gene TRBJ2-3, with D unresolved. With 4 bases removed from V and 5 bases from J, the gap between germline ends came to 13 bases. Looked up from germline, CDR1 is SGHAT and CDR2 is FQNNGV. The CDR3 runs 14 residues. CDR3 nucleotides: TGTGCCAGCAGCTACGGACGGACCAGAGATACGCAGTATTTT. This encodes CASSYGRTRDTQYF.

Only one count was recorded for this clonotype. Since no conserved phenylalanine or tryptophan closes the CDR3, a read error is the likely cause. The V call is TRBV11-2, the J call TRBJ2-7, with D perhaps matching TRBD1 (6 bases). V lost 6 bases and J 6 bases, leaving 21 bases between the germline ends. Germline V gene sequence: CDR1 SGHAT, CDR2 FQNNGV. CDR3 length equals 15 residues. The CDR3 sequence is CASSVTGLGSGEQYY. The DNA of the CDR3 is TGTGCCAGCAGTGTTACAGGGTTGGGGTCCGGCGAGCAGTACTAC.

A few counts support this clonotype. This chain links TRBV6-6 with TRBJ2-7, with D maybe TRBD2 (6 bases). V was shortened by 0 bases and J by 0 bases, with 9 bases between the two germline ends. This CDR3 is 15 amino acids long. CDR1 and CDR2 (germline): MNHNY, SVGAGI (reference sequence). The CDR3 region has the DNA TGTGCCAGCAGTTACTCTCGGGACTTCTCCTACGAGCAGTACTTC. This sequence encodes CASSYSRDFSYEQYF.